Listed here is a single TCR beta chain. This clonotype was seen a few times. What this receptor recognizes is not known. There are no base qualities to consult, and no much larger clone falls within one base. Germline trimming amounts to 5 bases on V and 5 bases on J, with 13 as the count of junction bases outside the gene matches. From the cysteine up to the phenylalanine, the CDR3 has a length of 16 residues. The kept DNA is CDR3 alone, 48 bases in frame from the first base. The germline V gene (reference sequence) supplies CDR1 LNHDA and CDR2 SQIVND. These data originate in a study of T cell repertoires in aging, cancer and after chemotherapy (dated 2019 in TCRdb). Study-level background: The donors fell into six age groups ranging from 30 or younger to 70 or older, and each group had at least three individuals. Healthy donor control TCR repertoires were recorded over several months to years and showed clear clonal overlap across re-sampling. Several million TCR reads were contained in the full dataset. Peripheral blood TCR beta repertoires from healthy donors and cancer patients were profiled to examine immunoaging and T cell reconstitution after chemotherapy. The cohort comprised 200 to 250 cancer patients, 94 with hematological and around 130 with solid cancers, plus 95 healthy donors as a reference group. What the work shows at the level of the full study, not this receptor alone: Median generation probability increased over the chemotherapy interval in both cancer cohorts, suggesting repertoire reconstitution through rebound thymic output. Untreated patients with hematological or solid cancers showed significantly lower blood TCR diversity and higher clonality than age-matched healthy donors. It was noted by the authors that conclusions about immunological memory after chemotherapy cannot be drawn from the repertoire data. In healthy donors, the drop in TCR diversity with age came mainly from a loss of richness, whereas in cancer patients a loss of evenness also played a part.

Genomic DNA extracted from peripheral blood, rather than sorted cells or RNA, was used as the source for amplification of TCR beta rearrangements. Multiplex touch-down PCR with a mixed TRB-A/B primer pool was used to amplify rearranged TRB sequences covering the V, D and J segments. Illumina adapters and sample indices were added to the amplicons in two consecutive PCR reactions performed with Phusion HS II polymerase. The amplicons were purified from gel with the NucleoSpin Gel and PCR Clean-up kit and then assessed with Qubit and an Agilent 2100 Bioanalyzer. The libraries were sequenced on an Illumina MiSeq with 600-cycle, single-indexed, paired-end runs. On the authors' methods: TRB sequences were processed with MiXCR versions 2.12 and 3.0.5. Each unique CDR3 nucleotide sequence was treated as one clone, and only productive sequences with two or more reads were kept. Shannon diversity, evenness, clonality (one minus evenness), and alpha-parameterized diversity profiles from alpha 0 to 5 were included as repertoire metrics. The IGoR algorithm was used to calculate generation probabilities for clones in the paired samples taken before and after chemotherapy. TCRdb itself trimmed the public reads at Q25 with fastp, ran MiXCR and retained productive beta chains. Identical CDR3 proteins give one entry, which carries the most common genes and DNA. For this entry, the V and J calls and clone size follow TCRdb and not the study's own pipeline. The sample yields about 11,000 distinct CDR3 sequences; less than 35% were counted once. The ten largest clones take up 19% of the sample.

The sequence was collected from a human donor in good health. The donor label of this sample is uncertain. Sequencing input: blood. The chain employs TRBV19 and TRBJ2-7; 9 nucleotides in the junction match TRBD1. The CDR3 region has the sequence CASSLGMTGGVDEQYF. The sequenced DNA: TGTGCCAGTAGTCTCGGTATGACAGGGGGAGTGGACGAGCAGTACTTC. The CDR3, completed at both ends by the reference TRBV19 and TRBJ2-7 genes, gives the full variable domain DGGITQSPKYLFRKEGQNVTLSCEQNLNHDAMYWYRQDPGQGLRLIYYSQIVNDFQKGDIAEGYSVSREKKESFPLTVTSAQKNPTAFYLCASSLGMTGGVDEQYFGPGTRLTVT.